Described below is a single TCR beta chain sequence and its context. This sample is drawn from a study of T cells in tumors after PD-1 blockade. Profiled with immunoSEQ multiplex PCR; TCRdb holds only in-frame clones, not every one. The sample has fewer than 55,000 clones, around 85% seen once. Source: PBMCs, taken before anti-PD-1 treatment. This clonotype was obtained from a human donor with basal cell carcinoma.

CDR3 protein: CATSDSRTVSEQFF. CDR3 bases: TGTGCCACCAGTGATTCACGTACGGTTTCTGAGCAGTTCTTC. This rearrangement joins TRBV24-1 to TRBJ2-1, with D hard to call. CDR1 is KGHDR and CDR2 is SFDVKD in the germline V gene. V was clipped by 2 bases and J by 9 bases, with 13 bases between them. The CDR3 loop spans 14 amino acids.